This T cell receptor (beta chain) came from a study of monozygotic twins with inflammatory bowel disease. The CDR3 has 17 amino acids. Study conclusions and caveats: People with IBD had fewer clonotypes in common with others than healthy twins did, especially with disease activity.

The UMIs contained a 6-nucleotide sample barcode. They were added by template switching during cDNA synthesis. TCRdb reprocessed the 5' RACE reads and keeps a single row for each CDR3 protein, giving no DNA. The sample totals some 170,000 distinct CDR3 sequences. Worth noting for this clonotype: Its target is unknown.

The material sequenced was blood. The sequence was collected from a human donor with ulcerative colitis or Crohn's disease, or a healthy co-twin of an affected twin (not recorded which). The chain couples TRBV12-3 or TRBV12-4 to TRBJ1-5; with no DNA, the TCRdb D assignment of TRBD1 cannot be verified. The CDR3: CASSLVNSAFGDQPQHF.